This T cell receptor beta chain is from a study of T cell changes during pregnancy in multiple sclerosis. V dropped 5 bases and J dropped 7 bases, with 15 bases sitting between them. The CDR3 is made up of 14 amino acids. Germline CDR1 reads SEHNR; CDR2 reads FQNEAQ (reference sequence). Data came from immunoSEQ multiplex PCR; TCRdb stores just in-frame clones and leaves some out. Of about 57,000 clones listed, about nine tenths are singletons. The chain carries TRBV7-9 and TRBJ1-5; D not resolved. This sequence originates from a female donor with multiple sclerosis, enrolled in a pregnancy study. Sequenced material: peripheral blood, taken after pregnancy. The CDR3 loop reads CASSPAGRAQPQHF. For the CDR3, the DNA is TGTGCCAGCAGCCCAGCGGGGAGGGCCCAGCCCCAGCATTTT.